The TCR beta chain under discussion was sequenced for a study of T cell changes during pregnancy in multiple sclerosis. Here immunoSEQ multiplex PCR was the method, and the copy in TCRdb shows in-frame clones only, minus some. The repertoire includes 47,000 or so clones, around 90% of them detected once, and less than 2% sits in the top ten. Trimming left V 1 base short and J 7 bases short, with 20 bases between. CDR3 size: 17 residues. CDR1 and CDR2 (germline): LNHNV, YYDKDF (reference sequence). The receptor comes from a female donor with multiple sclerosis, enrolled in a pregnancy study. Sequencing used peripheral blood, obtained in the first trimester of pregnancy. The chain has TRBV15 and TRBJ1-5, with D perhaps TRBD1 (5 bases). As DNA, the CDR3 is TGTGCCACCAGCAGAGGTCCCCTTGCGGCAGGGAGGCAGCCCCAGCATTTT. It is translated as CATSRGPLAAGRQPQHF.